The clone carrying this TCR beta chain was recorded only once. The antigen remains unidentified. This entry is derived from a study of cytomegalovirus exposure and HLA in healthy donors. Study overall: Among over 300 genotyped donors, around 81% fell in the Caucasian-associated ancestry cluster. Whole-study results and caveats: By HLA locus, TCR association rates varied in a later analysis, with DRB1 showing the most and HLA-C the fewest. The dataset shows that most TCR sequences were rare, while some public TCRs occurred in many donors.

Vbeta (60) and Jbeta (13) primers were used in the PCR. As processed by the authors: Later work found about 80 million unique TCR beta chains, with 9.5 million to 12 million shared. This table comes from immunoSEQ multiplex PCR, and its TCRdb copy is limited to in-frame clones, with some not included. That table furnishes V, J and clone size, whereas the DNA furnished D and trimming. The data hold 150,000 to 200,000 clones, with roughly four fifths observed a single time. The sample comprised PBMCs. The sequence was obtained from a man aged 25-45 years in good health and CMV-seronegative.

CDR3 nucleotide sequence: TGTGCCAGCAGCAATACAGGGTCTCCTGGCTACACCTTC. Translation gives CASSNTGSPGYTF. V is TRBV2 and J is TRBJ1-2; TRBD1 might be the D (6 bases). Germline CDR1 is SNHLY and CDR2 is FYNNEI. The CDR3 runs 13 residues. V lost 6 bases to trimming and J lost 7 bases, with 15 bases between them.